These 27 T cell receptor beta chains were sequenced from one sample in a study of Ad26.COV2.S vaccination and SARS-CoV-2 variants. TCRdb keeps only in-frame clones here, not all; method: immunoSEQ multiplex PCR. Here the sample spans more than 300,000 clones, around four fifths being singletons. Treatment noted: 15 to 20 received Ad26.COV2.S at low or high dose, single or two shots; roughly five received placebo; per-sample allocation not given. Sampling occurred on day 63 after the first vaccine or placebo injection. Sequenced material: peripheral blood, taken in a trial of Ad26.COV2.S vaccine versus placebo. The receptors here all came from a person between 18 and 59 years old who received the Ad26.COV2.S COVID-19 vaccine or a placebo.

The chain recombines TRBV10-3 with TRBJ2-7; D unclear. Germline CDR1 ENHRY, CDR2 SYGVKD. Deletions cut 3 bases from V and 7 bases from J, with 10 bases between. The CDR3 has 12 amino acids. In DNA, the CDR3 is TGTGCCATCAGTGATGAGGTTGATGAGCAGTACTTC. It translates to CAISDEVDEQYF.

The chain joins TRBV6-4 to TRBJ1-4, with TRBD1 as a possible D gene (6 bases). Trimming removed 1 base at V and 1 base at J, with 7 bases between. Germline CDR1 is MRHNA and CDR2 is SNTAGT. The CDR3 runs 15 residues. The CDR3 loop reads CASSDWTVTNEKLFF. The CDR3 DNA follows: TGTGCCAGCAGTGACTGGACAGTAACTAATGAAAAACTGTTTTTT.

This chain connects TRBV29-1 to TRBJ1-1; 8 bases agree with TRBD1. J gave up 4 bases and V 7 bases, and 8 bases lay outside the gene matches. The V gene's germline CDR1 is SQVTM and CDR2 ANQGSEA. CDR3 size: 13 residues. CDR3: CSASQGESTEAFF. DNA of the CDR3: TGCAGCGCATCACAGGGGGAGAGCACTGAAGCTTTCTTT. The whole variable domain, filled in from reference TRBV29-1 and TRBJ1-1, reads SAVISQKPSRDICQRGTSLTIQCQVDSQVTMMFWYRQQPGQSLTLIATANQGSEATYESGFVIDKFPISRPNLTFSTLTVSNMSPEDSSIYLCSASQGESTEAFFGQGTRLTVV.

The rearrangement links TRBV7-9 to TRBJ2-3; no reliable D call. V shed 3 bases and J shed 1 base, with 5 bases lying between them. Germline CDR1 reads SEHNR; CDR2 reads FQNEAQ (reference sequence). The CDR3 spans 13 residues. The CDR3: CASSFRGTDTQYF. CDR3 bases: TGTGCCAGCAGCTTTAGGGGCACAGATACGCAGTATTTT.

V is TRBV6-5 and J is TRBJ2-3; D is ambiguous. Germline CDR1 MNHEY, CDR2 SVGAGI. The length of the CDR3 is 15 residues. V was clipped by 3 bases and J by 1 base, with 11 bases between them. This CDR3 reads CASSYGEAGTDTQYF. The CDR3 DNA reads TGTGCCAGCAGTTATGGGGAAGCAGGCACAGATACGCAGTATTTT.

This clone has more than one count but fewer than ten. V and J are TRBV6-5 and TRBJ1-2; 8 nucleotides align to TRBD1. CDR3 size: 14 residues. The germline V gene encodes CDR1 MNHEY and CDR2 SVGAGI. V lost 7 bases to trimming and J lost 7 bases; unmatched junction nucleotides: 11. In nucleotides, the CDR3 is TGTGCCAGCACCTATGACAGGGGAAGTGGTGGCTACACCTTC. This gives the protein CASTYDRGSGGYTF.

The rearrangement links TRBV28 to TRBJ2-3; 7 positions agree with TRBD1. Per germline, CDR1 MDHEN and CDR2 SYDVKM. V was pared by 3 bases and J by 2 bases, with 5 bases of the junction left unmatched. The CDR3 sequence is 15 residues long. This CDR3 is CASSLGQPDTDTQYF. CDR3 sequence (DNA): TGTGCCAGCAGTTTGGGACAGCCCGACACAGATACGCAGTATTTT. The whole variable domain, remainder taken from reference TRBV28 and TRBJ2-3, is DVKVTQSSRYLVKRTGEKVFLECVQDMDHENMFWYRQDPGLGLRLIYFSYDVKMKEKGDIPEGYSVSREKKERFSLILESASTNQTSMYLCASSLGQPDTDTQYFGPGTRLTVL.

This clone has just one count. DNA of the CDR3: TGCGCCAGCAGCGGATCAGGGGGCCGCTACGAGCAGTACTTC. It specifies CASSGSGGRYEQYF. This sequence joins TRBV5-1 and TRBJ2-7; TRBD1 aligns across 8 bases. The CDR3 totals 14 residues. Looked up from germline, CDR1 is SGHRS and CDR2 is YFSETQ. Trimming at V came to 4 bases and at J to 3 bases, leaving 6 bases not matched to a gene.

The CDR3 DNA reads as TGTGCCAGTAGTATCCTGGGCCCAGCCGGGGTACCCCTCCACTTT. Its protein is CASSILGPAGVPLHF. The chain joins TRBV19 to TRBJ1-6; D not resolved. Germline CDR1 LNHDA, CDR2 SQIVND (reference sequence). Trimming left V 3 bases short and J 12 bases short, with 18 bases between. CDR3 length: 15 amino acids. Full variable domain (remainder filled in from reference TRBV19 and TRBJ1-6): DGGITQSPKYLFRKEGQNVTLSCEQNLNHDAMYWYRQDPGQGLRLIYYSQIVNDFQKGDIAEGYSVSREKKESFPLTVTSAQKNPTAFYLCASSILGPAGVPLHFGNGTRLTVT.

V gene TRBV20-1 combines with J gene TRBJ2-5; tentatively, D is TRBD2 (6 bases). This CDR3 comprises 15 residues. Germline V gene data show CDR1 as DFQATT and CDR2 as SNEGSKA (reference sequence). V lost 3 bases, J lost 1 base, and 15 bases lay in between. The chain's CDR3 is CSASKKGGIQETQYF. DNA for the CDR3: TGCAGTGCTAGTAAAAAGGGAGGTATCCAAGAGACCCAGTACTTC.

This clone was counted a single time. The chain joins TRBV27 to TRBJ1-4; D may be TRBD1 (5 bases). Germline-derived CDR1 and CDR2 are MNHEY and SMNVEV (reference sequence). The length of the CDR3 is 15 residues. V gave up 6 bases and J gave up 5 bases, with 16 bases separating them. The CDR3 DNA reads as TGTGCCAGCAGGGGGGTCTCGGCAGGGAATGAAAAACTGTTTTTT. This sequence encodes CASRGVSAGNEKLFF.

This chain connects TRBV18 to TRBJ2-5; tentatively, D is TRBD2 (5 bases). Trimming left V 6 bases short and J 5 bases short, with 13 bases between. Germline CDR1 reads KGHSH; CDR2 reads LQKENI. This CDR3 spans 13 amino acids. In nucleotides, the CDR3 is TGTGCCAGCTCTCGGACTGACGGGGAGACCCAGTACTTC. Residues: CASSRTDGETQYF. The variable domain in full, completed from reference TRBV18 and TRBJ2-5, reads NAGVMQNPRHLVRRRGQEARLRCSPMKGHSHVYWYRQLPEEGLKFMVYLQKENIIDESGMPKERFSAEFPKEGPSILRIQQVVRGDSAAYFCASSRTDGETQYFGPGTRLLVL.

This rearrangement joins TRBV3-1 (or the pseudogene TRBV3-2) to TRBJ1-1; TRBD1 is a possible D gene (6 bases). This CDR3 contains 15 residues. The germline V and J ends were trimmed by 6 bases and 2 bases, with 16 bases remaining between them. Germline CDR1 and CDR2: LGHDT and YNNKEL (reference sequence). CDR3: CASSPSKGGNTEAFF. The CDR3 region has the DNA TGTGCCAGCAGTCCCTCAAAAGGGGGAAACACTGAAGCTTTCTTT.

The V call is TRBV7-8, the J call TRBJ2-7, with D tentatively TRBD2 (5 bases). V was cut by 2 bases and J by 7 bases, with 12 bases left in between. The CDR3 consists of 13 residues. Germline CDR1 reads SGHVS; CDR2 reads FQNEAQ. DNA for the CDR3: TGTGCCAGCAGCTTACTCGGGGTGGGGGAGCAGTACTTC. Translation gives CASSLLGVGEQYF.

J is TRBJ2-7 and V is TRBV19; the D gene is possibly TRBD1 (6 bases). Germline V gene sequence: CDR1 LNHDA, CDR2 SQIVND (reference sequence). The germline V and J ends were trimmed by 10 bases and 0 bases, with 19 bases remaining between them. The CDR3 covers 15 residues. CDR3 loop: CANYPGQKSSYEQYF. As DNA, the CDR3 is TGTGCCAACTATCCCGGACAGAAGAGCTCCTACGAGCAGTACTTC. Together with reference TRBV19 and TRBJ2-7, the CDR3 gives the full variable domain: DGGITQSPKYLFRKEGQNVTLSCEQNLNHDAMYWYRQDPGQGLRLIYYSQIVNDFQKGDIAEGYSVSREKKESFPLTVTSAQKNPTAFYLCANYPGQKSSYEQYFGPGTRLTVT.

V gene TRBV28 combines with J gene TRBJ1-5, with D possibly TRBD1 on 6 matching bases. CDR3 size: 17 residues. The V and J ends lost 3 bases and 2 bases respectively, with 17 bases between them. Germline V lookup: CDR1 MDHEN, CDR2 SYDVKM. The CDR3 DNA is TGTGCCAGCAGTTTCCGTGGACAGTTATTCGGCAATCAGCCCCAGCATTTT. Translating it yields CASSFRGQLFGNQPQHF. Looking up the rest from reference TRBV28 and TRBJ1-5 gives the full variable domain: DVKVTQSSRYLVKRTGEKVFLECVQDMDHENMFWYRQDPGLGLRLIYFSYDVKMKEKGDIPEGYSVSREKKERFSLILESASTNQTSMYLCASSFRGQLFGNQPQHFGDGTRLSIL.

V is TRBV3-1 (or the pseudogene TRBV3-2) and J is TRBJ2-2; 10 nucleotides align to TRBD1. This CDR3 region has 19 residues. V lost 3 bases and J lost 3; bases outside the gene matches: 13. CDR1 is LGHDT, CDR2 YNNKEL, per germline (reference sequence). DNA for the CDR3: TGTGCCAGCAGCCAGGTAAACCGGCCGGGACAGGGGTACACCGGGGAGCTGTTTTTT. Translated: CASSQVNRPGQGYTGELFF.

CDR3 coding DNA: TGTGCCAGCCAACAGGGTGCTCGCATCTATAGCAATCAGCCCCAGCATTTT. Its translation is CASQQGARIYSNQPQHF. The chain recombines TRBV19 with TRBJ1-5; possible D gene TRBD1, 6 bases. V shed 9 bases and J shed 0 bases, with 21 bases lying between them. CDR3 length: 17 amino acids. CDR1 is LNHDA and CDR2 is SQIVND in the germline V gene (reference sequence).

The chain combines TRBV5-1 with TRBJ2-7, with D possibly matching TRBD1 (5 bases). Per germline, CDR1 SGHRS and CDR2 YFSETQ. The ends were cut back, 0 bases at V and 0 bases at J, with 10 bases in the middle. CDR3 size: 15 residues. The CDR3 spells CASSLEPGSSYEQYF. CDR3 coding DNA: TGCGCCAGCAGCTTGGAACCAGGGTCCTCCTACGAGCAGTACTTC.

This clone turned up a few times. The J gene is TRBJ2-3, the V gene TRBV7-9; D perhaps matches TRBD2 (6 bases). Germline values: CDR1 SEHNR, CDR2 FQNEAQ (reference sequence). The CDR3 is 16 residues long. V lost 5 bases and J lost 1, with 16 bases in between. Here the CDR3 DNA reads TGTGCCAGCAGCCCCGTGGAGCGGGTTGGCACAGATACGCAGTATTTT. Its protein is CASSPVERVGTDTQYF.

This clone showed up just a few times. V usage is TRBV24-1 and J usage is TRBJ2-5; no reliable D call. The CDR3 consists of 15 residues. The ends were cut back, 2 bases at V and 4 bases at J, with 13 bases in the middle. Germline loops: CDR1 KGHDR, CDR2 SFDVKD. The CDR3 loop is CATSDSSTIGETQYF. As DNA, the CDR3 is TGTGCCACCAGTGATTCCTCGACCATCGGAGAGACCCAGTACTTC.

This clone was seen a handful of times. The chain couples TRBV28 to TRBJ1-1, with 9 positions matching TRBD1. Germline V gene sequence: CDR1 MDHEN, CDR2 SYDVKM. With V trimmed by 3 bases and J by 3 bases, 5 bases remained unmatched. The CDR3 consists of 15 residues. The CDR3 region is CASSLMTGGYTEAFF. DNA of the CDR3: TGTGCCAGCAGTTTGATGACAGGGGGTTACACTGAAGCTTTCTTT.

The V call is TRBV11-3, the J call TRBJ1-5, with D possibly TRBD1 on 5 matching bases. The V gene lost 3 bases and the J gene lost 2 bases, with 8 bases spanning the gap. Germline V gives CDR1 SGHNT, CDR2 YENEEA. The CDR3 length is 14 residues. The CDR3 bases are TGTGCCAGCAGCTTGGGGACGGGCAATCAGCCCCAGCATTTT. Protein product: CASSLGTGNQPQHF.

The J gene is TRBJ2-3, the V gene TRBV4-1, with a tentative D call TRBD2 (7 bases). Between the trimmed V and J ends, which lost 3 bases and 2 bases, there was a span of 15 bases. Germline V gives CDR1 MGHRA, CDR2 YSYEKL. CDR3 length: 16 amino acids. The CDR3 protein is CASSQVGRGPTDTQYF. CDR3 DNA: TGCGCCAGCAGCCAGGTAGGGCGGGGGCCCACAGATACGCAGTATTTT.

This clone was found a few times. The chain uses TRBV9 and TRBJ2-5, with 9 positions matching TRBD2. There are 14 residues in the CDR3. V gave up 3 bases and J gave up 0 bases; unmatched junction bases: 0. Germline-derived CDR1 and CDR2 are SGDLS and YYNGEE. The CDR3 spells CASSASGDQETQYF. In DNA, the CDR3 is TGTGCCAGCAGCGCTAGCGGGGACCAAGAGACCCAGTACTTC.

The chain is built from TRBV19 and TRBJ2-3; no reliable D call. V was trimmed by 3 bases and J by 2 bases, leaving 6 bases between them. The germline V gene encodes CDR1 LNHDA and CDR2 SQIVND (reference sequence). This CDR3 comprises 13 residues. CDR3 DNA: TGTGCCAGTAGTATCCTCGACACAGATACGCAGTATTTT. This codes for CASSILDTDTQYF.

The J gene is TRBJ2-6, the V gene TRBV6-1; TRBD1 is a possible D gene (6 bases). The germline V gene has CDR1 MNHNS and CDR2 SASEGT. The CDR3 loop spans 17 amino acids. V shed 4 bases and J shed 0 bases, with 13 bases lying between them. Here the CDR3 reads CASSGRTVFSGANVLTF. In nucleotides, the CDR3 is TGTGCCAGCAGTGGAAGGACAGTCTTCTCTGGGGCCAACGTCCTGACTTTC.